Listed here are 28 T cell receptor beta chains from one sample, sequenced in a study of control samples from healthy donors and cancer patients. Using immunoSEQ multiplex PCR, the repertoire was profiled, and TCRdb retains in-frame clones only, with some absent. The table shows roughly 220,000 clones, with just under 95% occurring only once. Sample: blood. These receptors all come from a man over 45 in good health.

The chain combines TRBV6-5 with TRBJ2-1; 8 bases fit TRBD1. The CDR3 totals 15 residues. Trimming cost V 5 bases and J 6 bases; bases outside gene matches: 9. CDR1 is MNHEY and CDR2 is SVGAGI in the germline V gene. The CDR3, as DNA: TGTGCCAGCAGTCCTCCCCCGGACAGGGCCAATGAGCAGTTCTTC. Protein sequence: CASSPPPDRANEQFF.

DNA of the CDR3: TGTGCCAGCAGCGGACAGGGGGCTTGGCAGCCCCAGCATTTT. Its translation is CASSGQGAWQPQHF. The chain has TRBV28 and TRBJ1-5, with 11 positions matching TRBD1. The germline V gene has CDR1 MDHEN and CDR2 SYDVKM. The CDR3 is 14 residues long. V lost 6 bases, J lost 7 bases, and 5 bases stayed unmatched.

The chain employs TRBV5-8 and TRBJ2-2; D gene uncertain. V gave up 5 bases and J gave up 3 bases, with 20 bases separating them. CDR3 size: 17 residues. Germline V CDR1 and CDR2: SGHTS, YDEGEE. CDR3 amino acids: CASRPSRAAWDTGELFF. In DNA form, the CDR3 reads TGTGCCAGCAGACCCTCCCGGGCGGCTTGGGACACCGGGGAGCTGTTTTTT.

The chain uses TRBV27 and TRBJ2-1; 10 nucleotides match TRBD1. The germline V gene encodes CDR1 MNHEY and CDR2 SMNVEV (reference sequence). Trimming took 4 bases from V and 6 from J; bases not matched to a gene: 9. This CDR3 region has 16 residues. The CDR3 loop is CASSSRTGGQINEQFF. The CDR3 nucleotides read TGTGCCAGCAGTTCCCGGACAGGGGGACAAATCAATGAGCAGTTCTTC.

Notes on this clone: Other DNA sequences from this sample encode an identical CDR3 as well. CDR3 bases: TGCGCCAGCAGCCTGACGGGAAACACTGAAGCTTTCTTT. Its protein product is CASSLTGNTEAFF. The V and J genes are TRBV5-1 and TRBJ1-1; no reliable D call. Germline V CDR1 and CDR2: SGHRS, YFSETQ. The CDR3 totals 13 residues. The V end was cut by 4 bases, the J end by 2 bases, with 9 bases between.

This clone was found a few times. The CDR3 nucleotides read TGTGCCAGCAGCTCTCTAGCGGGGGGGGCTGGAGATACGCAGTATTTT. Its translation: CASSSLAGGAGDTQYF. The chain has TRBV5-8 and TRBJ2-3, with TRBD2 matching over 12 bases. Germline V gives CDR1 SGHTS, CDR2 YDEGEE. V shed 3 bases and J 5 bases; nucleotides not matched to a gene: 7. The CDR3 runs to 16 residues.

This sequence joins TRBV7-9 and TRBJ1-1; 7 bases map to TRBD1. This CDR3 comprises 15 residues. Germline values: CDR1 SEHNR, CDR2 FQNEAQ (reference sequence). The V segment lost 1 base and the J segment 0 bases; nucleotides outside the gene matches: 2. CDR3 residues: CASSLGGTVNTEAFF. The CDR3 region has the DNA TGTGCCAGCAGCTTAGGGGGGACAGTGAACACTGAAGCTTTCTTT.

In this sample, this clone turned up a few times. The rearrangement links TRBV5-1 to TRBJ2-6, with 8 bases matching TRBD1. The germline CDR1 and CDR2 sequences are SGHRS and YFSETQ. V shed 2 bases, J shed 2 bases, and the junction held 3 bases outside the gene matches. The CDR3 loop spans 16 amino acids. The CDR3 DNA follows: TGCGCCAGCAGCTTCCTACAGGGGGCTGGGGCCAACGTCCTGACTTTC. Its protein is CASSFLQGAGANVLTF.

The chain combines TRBV7-6 with TRBJ1-1; D perhaps matches TRBD1 (5 bases). CDR1 and CDR2 from the germline V gene are SGHVS and FNYEAQ. Trimming pared 4 bases from V and 1 base from J, leaving 7 bases between. There are 13 residues in the CDR3. The CDR3 reads CASSSQGNTEAFF. CDR3 coding DNA: TGTGCCAGCAGCTCCCAGGGGAACACTGAAGCTTTCTTT.

The chain employs TRBV2 and TRBJ1-3; 8 bases line up with TRBD1. Germline-derived CDR1 and CDR2 are SNHLY and FYNNEI. Germline trimming cut 3 bases from V and 3 bases from J; bases unmatched to any gene: 1. This CDR3 is built from 14 residues. CDR3 loop: CASSDGTGGNTIYF. In DNA, the CDR3 is TGTGCCAGCAGTGACGGGACAGGTGGAAACACCATATATTTT.

This clone came up once. The rearrangement joins TRBV27 to TRBJ2-7; TRBD2 is a possible D gene (7 bases). The CDR3 sequence is 16 residues long. The V gene lost 2 bases and the J gene lost 3 bases, with 17 bases spanning the gap. Looked up from germline, CDR1 is MNHEY and CDR2 is SMNVEV (reference sequence). The chain's CDR3 is CASSLRLVGGVYEQYF. Written as DNA, the CDR3 is TGTGCCAGCAGTTTAAGACTAGTAGGGGGGGTCTACGAGCAGTACTTC.

This rearrangement joins TRBV10-1 to TRBJ1-6; a possible D gene is TRBD1 (6 bases). The V end lost 5 bases, the J end lost 7 bases, and 12 bases lay between the germline ends. CDR3 length: 14 amino acids. Germline V gene data show CDR1 as WNHNN and CDR2 as SYGVQD (reference sequence). CDR3 loop: CASSWGAKNSPLHF. The CDR3 DNA sequence: TGCGCCAGCAGTTGGGGGGCGAAAAATTCACCCCTCCACTTT.

This rearrangement joins TRBV27 to TRBJ1-5; no clear D. Germline CDR1 MNHEY, CDR2 SMNVEV (reference sequence). Deletions cut 7 bases from V and 4 bases from J, with 14 bases between. The length of the CDR3 is 14 residues. CDR3 sequence: CASTPTNPNQPQHF. In DNA form, the CDR3 reads TGTGCCAGCACTCCCACAAACCCTAATCAGCCCCAGCATTTT.

The genes are TRBV3-1 (or the pseudogene TRBV3-2) and TRBJ1-2, with D tentatively TRBD1 (6 bases). V lost 0 bases and J lost 4, with 6 bases in between. The CDR3 runs 13 residues. Germline V gene data show CDR1 as LGHDT and CDR2 as YNNKEL (reference sequence). CDR3 DNA: TGTGCCAGCAGCCAAGAGGGGGCCTATGGCTACACCTTC. Residues: CASSQEGAYGYTF.

CDR3 amino acids: CASSIWGSTGELFF. The CDR3 coding sequence is TGTGCCAGTAGTATCTGGGGCAGCACCGGGGAGCTGTTTTTT. The chain recombines TRBV19 with TRBJ2-2; perhaps TRBD1 as D (5 bases). This CDR3 has 14 amino acids. Germline values: CDR1 LNHDA, CDR2 SQIVND (reference sequence). Trimming removed 3 bases at V and 4 bases at J, with 9 bases between.

The rearrangement uses TRBV7-3 and TRBJ2-1, with 8 nucleotides matching TRBD2. This CDR3 region has 15 residues. Trimming at V came to 4 bases and at J to 7 bases, leaving 9 bases not matched to a gene. CDR1 and CDR2 (germline): SGHTA, FQGTGA. The CDR3 region has the DNA TGTGCCAGCAGCTCCGCGGGGGGACGGCGGAATGAGCAGTTCTTC. Translation gives CASSSAGGRRNEQFF.

The rearrangement uses TRBV9 and TRBJ2-1, with TRBD2 matching over 12 bases. In germline, CDR1 is SGDLS, CDR2 YYNGEE. With 3 bases clipped from V and 8 bases from J, the junction kept 6 bases outside the gene matches. This CDR3 region has 15 residues. The CDR3 sequence is CASSGGLAGSDEQFF. The CDR3 DNA follows: TGTGCCAGCAGCGGCGGACTAGCGGGGAGCGATGAGCAGTTCTTC.

As concerns this clone: Other nucleotide sequences from this sample produce the same CDR3. The rearrangement links TRBV5-1 to TRBJ2-2, with D unclear. Trimming removed 0 bases at V and 2 bases at J, with 8 bases between. CDR3 length: 15 residues. Germline assignment: CDR1 SGHRS and CDR2 YFSETQ. The CDR3 protein is CASSLGTGNTGELFF. The CDR3 DNA reads as TGCGCCAGCAGCTTGGGTACTGGCAACACCGGGGAGCTGTTTTTT.

This chain connects TRBV7-2 to TRBJ1-5; D gene ambiguous. CDR1 SGHTA and CDR2 FQGNSA come from the germline V gene. The CDR3 is 12 amino acids. Trimming removed 7 bases from V and 4 bases from J, with 8 bases in between. The CDR3 sequence: CASTRGNQPQHF. DNA for the CDR3: TGTGCCAGCACCCGGGGAAATCAGCCCCAGCATTTT.

The chain is built from TRBV9 and TRBJ2-3; D gene uncertain. The CDR3 consists of 13 residues. V lost 0 bases to trimming and J lost 2 bases, with 4 bases between them. Germline V gene sequence: CDR1 SGDLS, CDR2 YYNGEE. The CDR3 DNA reads TGTGCCAGCAGCGTAGTGGACACAGATACGCAGTATTTT. Translation: CASSVVDTDTQYF.

The chain is built from TRBV10-2 and TRBJ1-6, with no clear D. This CDR3 spans 15 amino acids. The V end lost 7 bases, the J end lost 5 bases, and 15 bases lay between the germline ends. Germline lookup yields CDR1 WSHSY and CDR2 SAAADI. The CDR3: CASTTEQVDNSPLHF. The CDR3 nucleotides are TGCGCCAGCACCACGGAGCAGGTGGATAATTCACCCCTCCACTTT.

This clone has just one count. The rearrangement joins TRBV28 to TRBJ2-1, with 10 positions matching TRBD2. Losses at the gene ends were 11 bases for V and 7 bases for J; bases not matched to a gene: 11. The germline gives CDR1 MDHEN, CDR2 SYDVKM. The length of the CDR3 is 14 residues. The DNA for the CDR3 is TGTGCCTGGAGAGCGGGGGGGCCTAGAAATGAGCAGTTCTTC. Its protein is CAWRAGGPRNEQFF.

J is TRBJ2-3 and V is TRBV18; weak D call: TRBD1 (5 bases). The CDR3 consists of 15 residues. V lost 5 bases to trimming and J lost 0 bases, with 12 bases between them. Germline values: CDR1 KGHSH, CDR2 LQKENI. The CDR3: CASSVGQPSTDTQYF. The CDR3 DNA sequence: TGTGCCAGCTCAGTCGGACAACCTAGCACAGATACGCAGTATTTT.

The chain combines TRBV7-2 with TRBJ2-3, with unresolved D. Germline V gene sequence: CDR1 SGHTA, CDR2 FQGNSA. The CDR3 has 14 residues. Trimming took off 0 bases at V and 6 bases at J, with 10 bases between the two ends. The CDR3 region is CASSLAYFADTQYF. The DNA for the CDR3 is TGTGCCAGCAGCTTAGCGTATTTCGCGGATACGCAGTATTTT.

This chain uses TRBV29-1 with TRBJ1-2; D remains ambiguous. This CDR3 comprises 14 residues. Trimming left V 3 bases short and J 4 bases short, with 15 bases between. Looked up from germline, CDR1 is SQVTM and CDR2 is ANQGSEA. This CDR3 is CSVENIASSYGYTF. CDR3 nucleotides: TGCAGCGTTGAGAACATAGCTTCCTCCTATGGCTACACCTTC. Complete variable domain (other parts from reference TRBV29-1 and TRBJ1-2): SAVISQKPSRDICQRGTSLTIQCQVDSQVTMMFWYRQQPGQSLTLIATANQGSEATYESGFVIDKFPISRPNLTFSTLTVSNMSPEDSSIYLCSVENIASSYGYTFGSGTRLTVV.

The chain carries TRBV28 and TRBJ2-7, with 11 bases identical to TRBD1. V shed 6 bases, J shed 7 bases, and the junction held 11 bases outside the gene matches. This CDR3 is 15 amino acids long. Germline V CDR1 and CDR2: MDHEN, SYDVKM. The CDR3 is CASRNRDRGYWEQYF. The DNA of the CDR3 is TGTGCCAGCAGGAACCGGGACAGGGGGTATTGGGAGCAGTACTTC.

The gene calls are TRBV15 and TRBJ1-1; D not resolved. The germline V gene has CDR1 LNHNV and CDR2 YYDKDF (reference sequence). This CDR3 is 15 amino acids long. Trimming cost V 1 base and J 0 bases, with 9 bases left between them. CDR3 sequence: CATSRASGVNTEAFF. The CDR3 coding sequence is TGTGCCACCAGCAGAGCATCAGGCGTGAACACTGAAGCTTTCTTT.

The rearrangement links TRBV3-1 (or the pseudogene TRBV3-2) to TRBJ2-1, with D possibly matching TRBD1 (5 bases). Per the germline V gene, CDR1 is LGHDT and CDR2 is YNNKEL (reference sequence). The CDR3 totals 14 residues. V lost 6 bases, J lost 2 bases, and 11 bases lay in between. This chain's CDR3 is CASRGAIPYNEQFF. The CDR3 nucleotides are TGTGCCAGCAGAGGGGCGATCCCCTACAATGAGCAGTTCTTC.